These 13 T cell receptor beta chains came from one sample sequenced in a study of blood T cell repertoires in COVID-19. Produced via immunoSEQ multiplex PCR; TCRdb's table is partial and in-frame only. The sample contains around 200,000 clones, about 89% of which appear only once. Sequenced material: peripheral blood. The receptors originated from a man aged 35 to 55 with active or convalescent COVID-19.

V and J are TRBV5-1 and TRBJ2-2; TRBD1 agrees at 9 bases. Germline CDR1 is SGHRS and CDR2 is YFSETQ. The V gene end was trimmed by 2 bases and the J gene end by 5 bases; junction bases not matched to a gene: 13. The CDR3 length is 18 residues. DNA for the CDR3: TGCGCCAGCAGCTTACACCACCGGGACAGGGTTTTAACCGGGGAGCTGTTTTTT. This codes for CASSLHHRDRVLTGELFF.

This chain links TRBV6-2 or TRBV6-3 with TRBJ1-6; D uncertain. The CDR3 has 14 residues. Germline lookup yields CDR1 MNHEY and CDR2 SVGEGT. Trimming took off 2 bases at V and 12 bases at J, with 14 bases between the two ends. CDR3 amino acids: CASSYPNPGGPLHF. DNA of the CDR3: TGTGCCAGCAGTTACCCGAACCCCGGTGGACCCCTCCACTTT.

The sample holds a few counts of this clone. This chain connects TRBV15 to TRBJ2-1; 7 bases are shared with TRBD1. Trimming at V came to 1 base and at J to 5 bases, leaving 8 bases not matched to a gene. Germline loops: CDR1 LNHNV, CDR2 YYDKDF (reference sequence). The CDR3 length is 16 residues. This chain's CDR3 is CATSRARDRIHNEQFF. CDR3 bases: TGTGCCACCAGCAGAGCCCGGGACAGAATTCACAATGAGCAGTTCTTC.

The gene calls are TRBV7-9 and TRBJ1-1; 8 bases are a match to TRBD1. There are 19 residues in the CDR3. The germline gives CDR1 SEHNR, CDR2 FQNEAQ (reference sequence). The V gene end was trimmed by 0 bases and the J gene end by 0 bases; junction bases not matched to a gene: 12. CDR3 region: CASSLAGRAGGRVNTEAFF. The CDR3 DNA sequence: TGTGCCAGCAGCTTAGCGGGTAGGGCAGGGGGCCGGGTGAACACTGAAGCTTTCTTT.

This rearrangement joins TRBV27 to TRBJ1-5, with 9 nucleotides matching TRBD1. The CDR3 loop spans 16 amino acids. Germline V gives CDR1 MNHEY, CDR2 SMNVEV (reference sequence). V gave up 2 bases and J gave up 4 bases; unmatched junction bases: 6. The CDR3: CASSLAGTGKNQPQHF. In DNA form, the CDR3 reads TGTGCCAGCAGTTTAGCCGGGACAGGGAAGAATCAGCCCCAGCATTTT.

The V and J genes are TRBV3-1 (or the pseudogene TRBV3-2) and TRBJ1-5, with TRBD1 matching 7 bases. The CDR3 extends over 14 amino acids. V shed 6 bases, J shed 1 base, and the junction held 3 bases outside the gene matches. CDR1 is LGHDT and CDR2 is YNNKEL in the germline V gene (reference sequence). The DNA of the CDR3 is TGTGCCAGCAGTCTGACAGGGAGCAATCAGCCCCAGCATTTT. It translates to CASSLTGSNQPQHF.

The V call is TRBV9, the J call TRBJ1-6, with D perhaps matching TRBD1 (5 bases). The length of the CDR3 is 17 residues. V lost 4 bases to trimming and J lost 6 bases, with 20 bases between them. Per the germline V gene, CDR1 is SGDLS and CDR2 is YYNGEE. CDR3 in DNA: TGTGCCAGCAGCTCCCGCGACGGGGGTGGGAGTAATTCACCCCTCCACTTT. Translating gives CASSSRDGGGSNSPLHF.

The rearrangement uses TRBV5-4 and TRBJ2-7, with D possibly TRBD1 on 6 matching bases. The germline CDR1 and CDR2 sequences are SGHNT and YYREEE (reference sequence). V dropped 4 bases and J dropped 5 bases, with 13 bases sitting between them. CDR3 length: 13 residues. In DNA form, the CDR3 reads TGTGCCAGCAGCCTCTATGGGGGCCACGAGCAGTACTTC. This gives the protein CASSLYGGHEQYF.

The rearrangement links TRBV10-3 to TRBJ2-7; 7 bases match TRBD1. The V gene end was trimmed by 7 bases and the J gene end by 0 bases; junction bases not matched to a gene: 3. Germline V CDR1 and CDR2: ENHRY, SYGVKD. CDR3 size: 13 residues. The DNA for the CDR3 is TGTGCCATCACTGCAGGGGGCTCCTACGAGCAGTACTTC. Protein sequence: CAITAGGSYEQYF.

This clone was counted between two and nine times. The V gene is TRBV7-2, the J gene TRBJ2-2; tentatively, D is TRBD1 (6 bases). Between the trimmed V and J ends, which lost 4 bases and 5 bases, there was a span of 8 bases. The CDR3 sequence is 13 residues long. Germline V gene lookup returns CDR1 SGHTA and CDR2 FQGNSA. The CDR3 nucleotides read TGTGCCAGCAGCTCGGACAGAACCGGGGAGCTGTTTTTT. Protein product: CASSSDRTGELFF.

DNA of the CDR3: TGTGCCAGCAGTTTACTTGGCGGCACCGGGGAGCTGTTTTTT. Translated, it gives CASSLLGGTGELFF. The chain combines TRBV27 with TRBJ2-2; D is unclear. CDR1 is MNHEY, CDR2 SMNVEV, per germline (reference sequence). With 2 bases removed from V and 4 bases from J, the gap between germline ends came to 8 bases. The CDR3 runs 14 residues.

The rearrangement joins TRBV7-2 to TRBJ1-2; TRBD1 matches at 7 bases. CDR3 length: 13 amino acids. CDR1 is SGHTA and CDR2 is FQGNSA in the germline V gene. The ends lost 6 bases at V and 7 bases at J; junction bases unmatched: 8. CDR3 sequence (DNA): TGTGCCAGCAGTTTACGGCAGGGGGGTGGCTACACCTTC. This sequence encodes CASSLRQGGGYTF.

Here the CDR3 reads CASSLQGQGHNPQHF. The CDR3 region has the DNA TGTGCCAGCAGCCTCCAGGGCCAGGGCCATAACCCCCAGCATTTT. V gene TRBV7-8 combines with J gene TRBJ1-5, with D maybe TRBD1 (5 bases). In germline, CDR1 is SGHVS, CDR2 FQNEAQ. The V and J ends lost 5 bases and 10 bases respectively, with 21 bases between them. The CDR3 contains 15 residues.